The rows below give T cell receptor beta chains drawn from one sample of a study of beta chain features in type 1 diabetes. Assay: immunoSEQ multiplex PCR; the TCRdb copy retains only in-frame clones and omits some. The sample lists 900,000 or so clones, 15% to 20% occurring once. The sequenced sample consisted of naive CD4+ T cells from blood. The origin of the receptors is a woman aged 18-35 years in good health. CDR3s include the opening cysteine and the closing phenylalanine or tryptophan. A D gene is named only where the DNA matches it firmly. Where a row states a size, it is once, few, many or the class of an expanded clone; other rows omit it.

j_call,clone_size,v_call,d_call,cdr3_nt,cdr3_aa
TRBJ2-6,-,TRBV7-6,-,TGTGCCAGCAGCTTAGGAGTTCCGATGCTCTCTGGGGCCAACGCCCTGACTTTC,CASSLGVPMLSGANALTF
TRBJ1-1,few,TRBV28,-,TGTGCCAGCAGCTTCACGTGGGGCAAGAACACTGAAGCTTTCTTT,CASSFTWGKNTEAFF
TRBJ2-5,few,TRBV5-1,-,TGCGCCAGCAGGACGGGGCGGAAAGAGACCCAGTACTTC,CASRTGRKETQYF
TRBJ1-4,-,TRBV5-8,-,TGTGCCAGCAGCTGGGGACGGCCTTTTGAAAAACTGTTTTTT,CASSWGRPFEKLFF
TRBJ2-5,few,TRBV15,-,TGTGCCACCAGCAGAGCCCTAGCTTCCCAAGAGACCCAGTACTTC,CATSRALASQETQYF
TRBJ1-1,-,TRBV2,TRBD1,TGTGCCAGCAGTGGATTAAGGCGGGACAGGAGCAACACTGAAGCTTTCTTT,CASSGLRRDRSNTEAFF
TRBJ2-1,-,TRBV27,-,TGTGCCAGCAGGGGTGGAAGCAATGAGCAGTTCTTC,CASRGGSNEQFF
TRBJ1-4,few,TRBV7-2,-,TGTGCCAGCAGCTTAGTGTTCGGTCCGGAGGAACTGTTTTTT,CASSLVFGPEELFF
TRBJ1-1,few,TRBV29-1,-,TGCAGCGTTGTAAAAGGGGGGACTGAAGCTTTCTTT,CSVVKGGTEAFF
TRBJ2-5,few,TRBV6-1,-,TGTGCCAGCAGTGGTGCCACAAAAGAGACCCAGTACTTC,CASSGATKETQYF
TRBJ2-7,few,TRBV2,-,TGTGCCAGCGGTCCGGGCTACGAGCAGTACTTC,CASGPGYEQYF
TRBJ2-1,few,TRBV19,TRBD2,TGTGCCAGTACCCCTAGCGGGCGCTCCTACAATGAGCAGTTCTTC,CASTPSGRSYNEQFF
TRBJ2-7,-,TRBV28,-,TGTGCCAGCAGTTCCCCTCCTCTCGAGCAGTACTTC,CASSSPPLEQYF
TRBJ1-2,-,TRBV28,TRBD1,TGTGCCAGCAGTTTATCGACAGGGGGGGCCTATGGCTACACCTTC,CASSLSTGGAYGYTF
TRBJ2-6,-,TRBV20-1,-,TGCAGTGCTAAAGGGGCCAACGTCCTGACTTTC,CSAKGANVLTF
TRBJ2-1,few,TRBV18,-,TGTGCCAGCTCACCACTCGGTCAGACCTACAATGAGCAGTTCTTC,CASSPLGQTYNEQFF
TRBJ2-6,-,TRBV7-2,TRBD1,TGTGCCAGCAGCTCGGGACAGGGTTGGGCCAACGTCCTGACTTTC,CASSSGQGWANVLTF
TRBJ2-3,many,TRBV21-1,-,TGTGCCAGCAGCAGGGACGGCCATACGCAGTATTTT,CASSRDGHTQYF
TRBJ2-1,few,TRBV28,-,TGTGCCAGCAGTCCCGGAGGTAGTCTGTTCTTC,CASSPGGSLFF
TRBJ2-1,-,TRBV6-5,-,TGTGCCAGCAGTTCCTCGCCAGGGGCAGGAGAGCAGTTCTTC,CASSSSPGAGEQFF
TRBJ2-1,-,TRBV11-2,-,TGTGCCAGCAGCTTAGATCGTCGGACTATTTCCAATGAGCAGTTCTTC,CASSLDRRTISNEQFF
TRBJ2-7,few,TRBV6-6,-,TGTGCCAGCAGTTCCCATATCTCCTACGAGCAGTACTTC,CASSSHISYEQYF
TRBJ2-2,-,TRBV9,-,TGTGCCAGCAGCGTAAGAGCGGTCTATACCGGGGAGCTGTTTTTT,CASSVRAVYTGELFF
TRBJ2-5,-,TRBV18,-,TGTGCCAGCTCGGTGGGACAACCCCAAGAGACCCAGTACTTC,CASSVGQPQETQYF
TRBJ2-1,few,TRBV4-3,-,TGCGCCAGCAGCCAAGACCCGACTAGCAATGAGCAGTTCTTC,CASSQDPTSNEQFF
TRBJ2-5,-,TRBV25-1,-,TGTGCCAGCAGTGAAGATTGGACCCAGTACTTC,CASSEDWTQYF
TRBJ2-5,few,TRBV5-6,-,TGTGCCAGCAGGTTGAGGGGGGGCCAAGAGACCCAGTACTTC,CASRLRGGQETQYF
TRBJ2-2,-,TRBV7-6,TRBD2,TGTGCCAGCAGCTTAGGCGGGAGATTAACCGGGGAGCTGTTTTTT,CASSLGGRLTGELFF
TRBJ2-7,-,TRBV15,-,TGTGCCACCAGCACCAGGATGACCTCCTACGAGCAGTACTTC,CATSTRMTSYEQYF
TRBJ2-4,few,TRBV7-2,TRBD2,TGTGCCAGCAGCCCCCGGGGGGGGCTTCTAGCCAAAAACATTCAGTACTTC,CASSPRGGLLAKNIQYF
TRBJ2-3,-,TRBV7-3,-,TGTGCCAGCAGCTCCCAGTCGGGAGATACGCAGTATTTT,CASSSQSGDTQYF
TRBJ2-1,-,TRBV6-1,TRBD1,TGTGCCAGCCAACCTTGGACAGGGCAGTTCTTC,CASQPWTGQFF
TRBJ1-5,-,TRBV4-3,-,TGCGCCAGCAGCATCGGCAGATTCAATCAGCCCCAGCATTTT,CASSIGRFNQPQHF
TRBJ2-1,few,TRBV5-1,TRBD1,TGCGCCAGCAGCGAGCAGGGGGTTCGAAGTGATGAGCAGTTCTTC,CASSEQGVRSDEQFF
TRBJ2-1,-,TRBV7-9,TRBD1,TGTGCCAGCAGCCACCGGGACAGGGGTGGTTTTCGGTTCTTC,CASSHRDRGGFRFF
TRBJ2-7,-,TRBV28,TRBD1,TGTGCCAGCAAATCGGGACAGGGAGGTTACAGGTACTTC,CASKSGQGGYRYF
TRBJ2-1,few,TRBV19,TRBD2,TGTGCCAGTAGTATACCTTCTCGACTAGCGGGAGAGCAGTTCTTC,CASSIPSRLAGEQFF
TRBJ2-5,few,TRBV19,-,TGTGCCAGTAGTCGGACCTTCTCGGAGACCCAGTACTTC,CASSRTFSETQYF
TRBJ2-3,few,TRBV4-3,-,TGCGCCAGCAGCCAAGAAGGGACAGATACGCAGTATTTT,CASSQEGTDTQYF
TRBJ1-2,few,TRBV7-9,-,TGTGCCAGCAGCCTTCCAGGTGGGGCGCATGGCTACACCTTC,CASSLPGGAHGYTF
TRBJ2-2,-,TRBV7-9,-,TGTGCCAGCAGCTCCCGCGAGTCCAGTCGGAACGCCGGGGAGCTGTTTTTT,CASSSRESSRNAGELFF
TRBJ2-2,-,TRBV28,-,TGTGCCAGCAGACCCACTGGGCGGGGTTGGACCGGGGAGCTGTTTTTT,CASRPTGRGWTGELFF
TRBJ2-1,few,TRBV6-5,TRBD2,TGTGCCAGCAGTTACTCGCTAGCGGTCAGATACAATGAGCAGTTCTTC,CASSYSLAVRYNEQFF
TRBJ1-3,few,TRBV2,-,TGTGCCAGCAGTGAAGCCGCCAGATCTCGAGGGGACACCATATATTTT,CASSEAARSRGDTIYF
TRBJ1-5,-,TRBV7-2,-,TGTGCCAGCAGCTTAGACAGGTTTGGCAATCAGCCCCAGCATTTT,CASSLDRFGNQPQHF
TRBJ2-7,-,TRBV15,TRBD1,TGTGCCACCAGCAACGACAGGGGGCCCTACGAGCAGTACTTC,CATSNDRGPYEQYF